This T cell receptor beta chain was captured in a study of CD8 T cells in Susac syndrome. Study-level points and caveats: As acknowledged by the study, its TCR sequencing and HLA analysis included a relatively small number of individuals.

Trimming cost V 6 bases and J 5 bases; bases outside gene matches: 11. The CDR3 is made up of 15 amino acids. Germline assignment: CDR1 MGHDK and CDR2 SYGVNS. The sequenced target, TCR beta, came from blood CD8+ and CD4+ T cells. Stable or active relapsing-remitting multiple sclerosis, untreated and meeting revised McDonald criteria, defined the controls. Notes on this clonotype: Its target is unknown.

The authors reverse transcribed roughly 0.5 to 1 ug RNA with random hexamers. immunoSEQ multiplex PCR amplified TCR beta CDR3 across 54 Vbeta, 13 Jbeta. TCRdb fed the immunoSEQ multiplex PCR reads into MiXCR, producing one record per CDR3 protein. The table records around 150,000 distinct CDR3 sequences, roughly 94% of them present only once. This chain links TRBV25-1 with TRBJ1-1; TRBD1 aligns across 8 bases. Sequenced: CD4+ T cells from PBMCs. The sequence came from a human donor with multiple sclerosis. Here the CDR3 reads CASSRQTGVWTEAFF. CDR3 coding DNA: TGTGCCAGCAGCCGCCAGACAGGGGTTTGGACTGAAGCTTTCTTT. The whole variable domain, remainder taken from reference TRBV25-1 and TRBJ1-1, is EADIYQTPRYLVIGTGKKITLECSQTMGHDKMYWYQQDPGMELHLIHYSYGVNSTEKGDLSSESTVSRIRTEHFPLTLESARPSHTSQYLCASSRQTGVWTEAFFGQGTRLTVV.